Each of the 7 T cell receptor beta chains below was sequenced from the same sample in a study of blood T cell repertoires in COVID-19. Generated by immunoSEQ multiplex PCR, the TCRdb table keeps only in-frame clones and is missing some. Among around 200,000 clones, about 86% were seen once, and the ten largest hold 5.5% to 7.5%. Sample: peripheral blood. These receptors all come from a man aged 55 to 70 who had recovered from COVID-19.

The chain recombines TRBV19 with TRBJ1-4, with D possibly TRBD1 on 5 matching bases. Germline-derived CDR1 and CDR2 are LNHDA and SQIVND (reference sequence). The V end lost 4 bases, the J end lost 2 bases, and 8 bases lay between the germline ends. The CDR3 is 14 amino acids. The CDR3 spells CASSTTVTNEKLFF. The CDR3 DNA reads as TGTGCCAGTAGTACGACAGTTACTAATGAAAAACTGTTTTTT.

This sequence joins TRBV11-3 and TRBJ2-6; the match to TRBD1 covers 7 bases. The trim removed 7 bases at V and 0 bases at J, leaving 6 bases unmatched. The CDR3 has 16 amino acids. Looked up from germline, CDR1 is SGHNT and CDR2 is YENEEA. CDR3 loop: CASTKGGSSGANVLTF. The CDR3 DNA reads TGTGCCAGCACTAAAGGGGGCAGCTCTGGGGCCAACGTCCTGACTTTC.

CDR3 protein: CASSLELQANYGYTF. CDR3 bases: TGCGCCAGCAGCTTGGAACTGCAGGCTAACTATGGCTACACCTTC. The genes are TRBV5-1 and TRBJ1-2; D ambiguous. The length of the CDR3 is 15 residues. The germline V gene has CDR1 SGHRS and CDR2 YFSETQ. V lost 0 bases to trimming and J lost 0 bases, with 9 bases between them. The full variable domain, rest sourced from reference TRBV5-1 and TRBJ1-2, is KAGVTQTPRYLIKTRGQQVTLSCSPISGHRSVSWYQQTPGQGLQFLFEYFSETQRNKGNFPGRFSGRQFSNSRSEMNVSTLELGDSALYLCASSLELQANYGYTFGSGTRLTVV.

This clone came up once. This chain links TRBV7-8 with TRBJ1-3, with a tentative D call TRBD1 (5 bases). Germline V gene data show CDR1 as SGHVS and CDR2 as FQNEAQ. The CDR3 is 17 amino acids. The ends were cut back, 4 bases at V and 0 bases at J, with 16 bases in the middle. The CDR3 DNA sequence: TGTGCCAGCAGCTCCAGACGTGGGGGGAGCTCTGGAAACACCATATATTTT. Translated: CASSSRRGGSSGNTIYF.

The CDR3 DNA reads TGTGCCAGCAGCTCAAGAGTCTCGGCGGGAGGTGGGGCCGATACGCAGTATTTT. This codes for CASSSRVSAGGGADTQYF. The genes are TRBV28 and TRBJ2-3; 8 nucleotides align to TRBD2. Germline V lookup: CDR1 MDHEN, CDR2 SYDVKM. Germline trimming cut 6 bases from V and 6 bases from J; bases unmatched to any gene: 20. There are 18 residues in the CDR3.

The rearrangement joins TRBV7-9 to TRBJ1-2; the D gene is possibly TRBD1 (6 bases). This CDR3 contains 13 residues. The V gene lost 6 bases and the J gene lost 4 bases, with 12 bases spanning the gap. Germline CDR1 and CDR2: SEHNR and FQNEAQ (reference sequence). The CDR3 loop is CASRTTGGYGYTF. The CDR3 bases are TGTGCCAGCAGGACGACAGGTGGCTATGGCTACACCTTC.

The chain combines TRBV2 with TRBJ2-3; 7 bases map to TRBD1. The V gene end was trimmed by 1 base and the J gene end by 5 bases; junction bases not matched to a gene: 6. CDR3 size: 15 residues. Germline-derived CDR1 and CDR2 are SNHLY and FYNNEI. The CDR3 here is CASSEGHRGLDTQYF. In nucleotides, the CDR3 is TGTGCCAGCAGTGAAGGGCACAGGGGATTAGATACGCAGTATTTT. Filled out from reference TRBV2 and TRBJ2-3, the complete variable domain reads EPEVTQTPSHQVTQMGQEVILRCVPISNHLYFYWYRQILGQKVEFLVSFYNNEISEKSEIFDDQFSVERPDGSNFTLKIRSTKLEDSAMYFCASSEGHRGLDTQYFGPGTRLTVL.